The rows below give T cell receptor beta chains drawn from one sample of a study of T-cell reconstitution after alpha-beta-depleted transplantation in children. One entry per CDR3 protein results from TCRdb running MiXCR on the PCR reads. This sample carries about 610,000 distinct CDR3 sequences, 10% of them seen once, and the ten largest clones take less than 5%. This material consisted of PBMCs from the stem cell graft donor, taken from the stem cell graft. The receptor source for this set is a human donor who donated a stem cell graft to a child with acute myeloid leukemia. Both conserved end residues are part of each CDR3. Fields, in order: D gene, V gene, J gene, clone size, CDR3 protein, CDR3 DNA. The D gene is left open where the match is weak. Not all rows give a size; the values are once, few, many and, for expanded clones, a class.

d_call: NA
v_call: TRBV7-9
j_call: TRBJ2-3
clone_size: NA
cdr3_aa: CASSFPGIDTQYF
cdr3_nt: TGTGCCAGCAGCTTCCCGGGGATAGATACGCAGTATTTT

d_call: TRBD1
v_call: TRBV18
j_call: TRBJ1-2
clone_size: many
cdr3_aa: CASSGDSYGYTF
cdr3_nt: TGTGCCAGCTCTGGGGACAGCTATGGCTACACCTTC

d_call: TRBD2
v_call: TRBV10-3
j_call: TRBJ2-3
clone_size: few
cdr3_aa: CAISELAGADTQYF
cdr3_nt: TGTGCCATCAGTGAACTAGCGGGAGCAGATACGCAGTATTTT

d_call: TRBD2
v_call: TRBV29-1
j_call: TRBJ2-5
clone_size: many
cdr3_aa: CSVEPTSGQTQYF
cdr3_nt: TGCAGCGTTGAGCCGACTAGCGGGCAGACCCAGTACTTC

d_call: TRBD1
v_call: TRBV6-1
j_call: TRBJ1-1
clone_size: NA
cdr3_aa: CASSRTGATSAEAFF
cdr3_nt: TGTGCCAGCAGCAGGACAGGGGCCACGAGCGCTGAAGCTTTCTTT

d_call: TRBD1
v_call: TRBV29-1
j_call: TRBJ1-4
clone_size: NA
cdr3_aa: CSVGDRGANEKLFF
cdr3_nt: TGCAGCGTTGGTGACAGGGGTGCTAATGAAAAACTGTTTTTT

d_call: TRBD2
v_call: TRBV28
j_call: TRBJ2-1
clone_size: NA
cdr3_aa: CASNHRTSGRAAPVFF
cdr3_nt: TGTGCCAGCAATCATAGGACTAGCGGGAGGGCAGCCCCGGTGTTCTTC

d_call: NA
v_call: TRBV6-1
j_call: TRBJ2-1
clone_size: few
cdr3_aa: CASRGLRPNEQFF
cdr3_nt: TGTGCCAGCAGGGGACTCCGCCCCAATGAGCAGTTCTTC

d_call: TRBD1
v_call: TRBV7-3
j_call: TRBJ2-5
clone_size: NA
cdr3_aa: CASSPTPQGQETQYF
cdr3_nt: TGTGCCAGCAGCCCCACCCCACAGGGGCAAGAGACCCAGTACTTC

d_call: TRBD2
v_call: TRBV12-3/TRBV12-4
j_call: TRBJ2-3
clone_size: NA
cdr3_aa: CASSLYVGGTDTQYF
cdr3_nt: TGTGCCAGCAGTTTATACGTGGGAGGGACAGATACGCAGTATTTT

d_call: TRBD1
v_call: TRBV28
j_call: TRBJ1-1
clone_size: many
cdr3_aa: CASSLPLTGAEAFF
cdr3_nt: TGTGCCAGCAGTTTACCTTTGACAGGGGCTGAAGCTTTCTTT

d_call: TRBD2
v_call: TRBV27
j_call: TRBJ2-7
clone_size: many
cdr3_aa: CASSLYGLARTSVPYEQYF
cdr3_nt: TGTGCCAGCAGTTTGTATGGACTAGCCCGGACTAGCGTACCCTACGAGCAGTACTTC

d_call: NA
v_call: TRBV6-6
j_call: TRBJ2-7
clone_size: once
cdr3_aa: CASSLIEGGQYF
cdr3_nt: TGTGCCAGCAGTCTAATAGAGGGGGGGCAGTACTTC

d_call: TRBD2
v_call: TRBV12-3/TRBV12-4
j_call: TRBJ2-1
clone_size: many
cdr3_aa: CASSLELAGLYNEQFF
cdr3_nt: TGTGCCAGCAGTTTGGAACTAGCGGGACTGTACAATGAGCAGTTCTTC

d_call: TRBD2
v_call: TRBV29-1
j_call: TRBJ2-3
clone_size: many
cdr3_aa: CSGLTSGRTDTQYF
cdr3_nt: TGCAGCGGCCTCACTAGCGGGAGGACAGATACGCAGTATTTT

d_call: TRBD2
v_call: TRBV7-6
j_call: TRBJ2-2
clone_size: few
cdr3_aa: CASSLGPTSAGELFF
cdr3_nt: TGTGCCAGCAGCTTAGGGCCGACTAGCGCAGGGGAGCTGTTTTTT

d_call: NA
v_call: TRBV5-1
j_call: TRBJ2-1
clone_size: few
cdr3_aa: CASSFGGDHNEQFF
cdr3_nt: TGCGCCAGCAGCTTCGGGGGAGACCACAATGAGCAGTTCTTC

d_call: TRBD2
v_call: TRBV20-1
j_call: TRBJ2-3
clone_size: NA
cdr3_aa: CSARDSLRESTDTQYF
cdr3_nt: TGCAGTGCTAGAGACTCACTGCGGGAGTCAACAGATACGCAGTATTTT

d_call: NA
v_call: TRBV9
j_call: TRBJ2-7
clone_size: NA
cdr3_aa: CASSVEAGTRWGGGIEQYF
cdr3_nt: TGTGCCAGCAGCGTAGAGGCGGGGACGCGGTGGGGAGGGGGAATCGAGCAGTACTTC

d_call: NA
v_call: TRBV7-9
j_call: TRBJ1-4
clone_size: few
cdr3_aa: CASSFGSKGEKLFF
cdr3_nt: TGTGCCAGCAGCTTTGGGTCTAAAGGGGAAAAACTGTTTTTT

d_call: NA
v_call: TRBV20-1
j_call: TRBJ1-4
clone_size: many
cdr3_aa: CSASSGIQSGKLFF
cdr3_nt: TGCAGTGCTAGTTCCGGGATACAGTCCGGAAAACTGTTTTTT

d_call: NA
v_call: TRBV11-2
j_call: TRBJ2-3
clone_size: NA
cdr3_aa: CASSYRGETGFSPSTDTQYF
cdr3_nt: TGTGCCAGCAGCTATAGGGGGGAGACAGGGTTTAGCCCTAGCACAGATACGCAGTATTTT

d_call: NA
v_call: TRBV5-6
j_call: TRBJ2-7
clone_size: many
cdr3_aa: CASSRFSGVGYEQYF
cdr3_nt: TGTGCCAGCAGCCGCTTCTCGGGGGTAGGTTACGAGCAGTACTTC